The T cell receptor beta chain described here comes from a study of blood T cell repertoires in COVID-19. Study as a whole: COVID-19 samples, acute and convalescent, were from the United States, Italy and Spain. T cells, B-cell-depleted T cells, or PBMCs supplied cDNA or gDNA.

Study processing details: Cell counts per sample came from amplifying reference gene primers. Sequenced by immunoSEQ multiplex PCR; TCRdb stores in-frame clones only, minus some. V and J calls and clone size are those listed in that table; D and trimming were worked out from the DNA. The profile shows fewer than 95,000 clones, more than 70% of them singletons. This clone has more than one count but fewer than ten. The CDR3 spans 14 residues. The germline V gene has CDR1 MDHEN and CDR2 SYDVKM. The V end was cut by 4 bases, the J end by 9 bases, with 16 bases between. The chain employs TRBV28 and TRBJ1-5, with D maybe TRBD1 (5 bases). Sequenced material: peripheral blood. The receptor was derived from a woman aged 80 or older with acute or convalescent COVID-19. Written as DNA, the CDR3 is TGTGCCAGCAGTTCCCGTCCCTTGCAGGGGCCCCAGCATTTT. Translating gives CASSSRPLQGPQHF. The full variable domain, rest sourced from reference TRBV28 and TRBJ1-5, is DVKVTQSSRYLVKRTGEKVFLECVQDMDHENMFWYRQDPGLGLRLIYFSYDVKMKEKGDIPEGYSVSREKKERFSLILESASTNQTSMYLCASSSRPLQGPQHFGDGTRLSIL.